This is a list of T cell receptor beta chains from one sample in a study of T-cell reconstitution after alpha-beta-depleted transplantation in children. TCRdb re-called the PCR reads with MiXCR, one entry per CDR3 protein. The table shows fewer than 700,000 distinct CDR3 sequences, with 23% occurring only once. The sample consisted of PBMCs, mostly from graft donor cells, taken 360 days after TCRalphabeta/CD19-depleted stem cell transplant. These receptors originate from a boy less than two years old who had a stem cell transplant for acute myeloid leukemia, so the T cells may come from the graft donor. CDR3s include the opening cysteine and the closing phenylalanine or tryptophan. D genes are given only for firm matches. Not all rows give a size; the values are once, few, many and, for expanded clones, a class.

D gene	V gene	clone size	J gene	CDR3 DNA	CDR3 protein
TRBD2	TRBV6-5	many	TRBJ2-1	TGTGCCAGCAGTACCTGGACTAGCGGTAATGAGCAGTTCTTC	CASSTWTSGNEQFF
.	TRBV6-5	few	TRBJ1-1	TGTGCCAGCAGTTACTCGGGTGGGAGGGCCACTGAAGCTTTCTTT	CASSYSGGRATEAFF
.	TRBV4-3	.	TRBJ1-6	TGCGCCAGCAGCCAAGACAATCGCCCAGGGGATTCACCCCTCCACTTT	CASSQDNRPGDSPLHF
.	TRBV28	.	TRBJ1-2	TGTGCCAGCAGTTTATGGCGGGGACGGCTCTATGGCTACACCTTC	CASSLWRGRLYGYTF
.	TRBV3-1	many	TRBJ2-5	TGTGCCAGCAGCGGCGGGACCCAGTACTTC	CASSGGTQYF
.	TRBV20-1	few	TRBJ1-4	TGCAGTGCTCGGTCTAATGAAAAACTGTTTTTT	CSARSNEKLFF
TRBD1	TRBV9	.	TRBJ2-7	TGTGCCAGCAGCGAAGGGGGCCATCATGTGTACGAGCAGTACTTC	CASSEGGHHVYEQYF
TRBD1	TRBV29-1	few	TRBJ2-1	TGCAGCGCCGGACAGGGGGCCAGGTCCAATGAGCAGTTCTTC	CSAGQGARSNEQFF
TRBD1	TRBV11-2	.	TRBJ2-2	TGTGCCAGCAGCTTAGGTTGGACAGGGCGCCCGAACACCGGGGAGCTGTTTTTT	CASSLGWTGRPNTGELFF
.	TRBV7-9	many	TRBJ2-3	TGTGCCAGCAGCTACCCAGGGACAGATACGCAGTATTTT	CASSYPGTDTQYF
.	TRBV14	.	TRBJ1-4	TGTGCCAGCAGCCAGAGAGTCTGGGAGGCTAATGAAAAACTGTTTTTT	CASSQRVWEANEKLFF
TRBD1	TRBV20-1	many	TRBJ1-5	TGCAGTGCTTCGTTCGACAGGGTGGGTAGTCAGCCCCAGCATTTT	CSASFDRVGSQPQHF
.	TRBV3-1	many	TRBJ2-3	TGTGCCAGCAGCCAAGATTGGGAAACAGATACGCAGTATTTT	CASSQDWETDTQYF
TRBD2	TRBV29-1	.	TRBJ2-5	TGCAGCGTTGAAGAAGGGGCTAGCGGGGGGGCCGGGGAGACCCAGTACTTC	CSVEEGASGGAGETQYF
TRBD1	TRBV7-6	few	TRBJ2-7	TGTGCCAGCAGCTTAGGGGGACAGGGACCCTACGAGCAGTACTTC	CASSLGGQGPYEQYF
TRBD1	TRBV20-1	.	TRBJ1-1	TGCAGTGCGGTTGGGACAGGGTTGAACACTGAAGCTTTCTTT	CSAVGTGLNTEAFF
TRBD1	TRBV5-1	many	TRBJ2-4	TGCGCCAGCAGCCCCGGACAGGGAGCGAACATTCAGTACTTC	CASSPGQGANIQYF
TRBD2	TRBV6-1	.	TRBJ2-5	TGTGCCAGCAGTGAGCAGGGAGGGCAGACCCAGTACTTC	CASSEQGGQTQYF